These 23 T cell receptor beta chains were sequenced from one sample in a study of blood T cell repertoires in COVID-19. TCRdb keeps only in-frame clones here, not all; method: immunoSEQ multiplex PCR. There are around 40,000 clones in the sample; 87% occur only once, and 24% lies in the top ten. The specimen was peripheral blood. All receptors come from a man aged 50-60 years with active or convalescent COVID-19.

The chain joins TRBV29-1 to TRBJ1-2; D may be TRBD1 (5 bases). This CDR3 has 12 residues. The V gene's germline CDR1 is SQVTM and CDR2 ANQGSEA. Trimming shortened V by 7 bases and J by 4 bases, and 13 bases separated the two germline ends. CDR3: CSDTGGGYGYTF. The CDR3, as DNA: TGCAGCGACACTGGGGGGGGCTATGGCTACACCTTC.

The chain is built from TRBV6-5 and TRBJ2-2; 7 bases match TRBD1. The junction had 5 bases not matched to a gene; V was cut back by 3 bases and J by 4 bases. Germline V gene sequence: CDR1 MNHEY, CDR2 SVGAGI. The CDR3 totals 15 residues. This CDR3 is CASSYRQGPTGELFF. As DNA, the CDR3 is TGTGCCAGCAGTTATAGACAGGGCCCCACCGGGGAGCTGTTTTTT.

CDR3 sequence: CASSYGYNEQFF. CDR3 in DNA: TGTGCCAGCAGTTACGGCTACAATGAGCAGTTCTTC. J is TRBJ2-1 and V is TRBV12-3 or TRBV12-4; D is ambiguous. The CDR3 covers 12 residues. Trimming cost V 4 bases and J 3 bases, with 4 bases left between them.

This chain joins TRBV7-2 and TRBJ1-6, with 7 bases fitting TRBD1. The CDR3 is 14 residues long. With 3 bases clipped from V and 10 bases from J, the junction kept 6 bases outside the gene matches. CDR1 SGHTA and CDR2 FQGNSA come from the germline V gene. The chain's CDR3 is CASSLGDRVSPLHF. The DNA of the CDR3 is TGTGCCAGCAGCTTGGGCGACAGGGTCTCACCCCTCCACTTT.

CDR3 bases: TGTGCCTGTCGTCTCGACAGGGACACAGATACGCAGTATTTT. Its protein is CACRLDRDTDTQYF. The chain joins TRBV19 to TRBJ2-3; 7 positions match TRBD1. The V segment lost 11 bases and the J segment 2 bases; nucleotides outside the gene matches: 10. CDR1 and CDR2 from the germline V gene are LNHDA and SQIVND (reference sequence). CDR3 size: 14 residues.

The chain joins TRBV13 to TRBJ2-3; the match to TRBD2 covers 7 bases. V shed 5 bases and J 4 bases; nucleotides not matched to a gene: 12. This CDR3 spans 16 amino acids. Germline assignment: CDR1 PRHDT and CDR2 FYEKMQ (reference sequence). DNA of the CDR3: TGTGCCAGCAGCACTAAAGCGGGAAGGGTAGCAGATACGCAGTATTTT. It yields the protein CASSTKAGRVADTQYF.

This rearrangement joins TRBV12-3 or TRBV12-4 to TRBJ2-5; D is ambiguous. The CDR3 runs to 11 residues. V gave up 4 bases and J gave up 11 bases, with 11 bases separating them. In DNA, the CDR3 is TGTGCCAGCAGTTCCGCAAACTTTCAGTACTTC. It is translated as CASSSANFQYF.

V usage is TRBV9 and J usage is TRBJ2-3, with 16 bases matching TRBD2. The CDR3 is 17 residues long. Germline V gene data show CDR1 as SGDLS and CDR2 as YYNGEE. Trimming cost V 3 bases and J 7 bases; bases outside gene matches: 8. CDR3 residues: CASSGTGTSGGANTQYF. The CDR3 DNA sequence: TGTGCCAGCAGCGGGACAGGGACTAGCGGGGGGGCAAATACGCAGTATTTT. Filled out from reference TRBV9 and TRBJ2-3, the complete variable domain reads DSGVTQTPKHLITATGQRVTLRCSPRSGDLSVYWYQQSLDQGLQFLIQYYNGEERAKGNILERFSAQQFPDLHSELNLSSLELGDSALYFCASSGTGTSGGANTQYFGPGTRLTVL.

The chain joins TRBV7-2 to TRBJ1-1; D unclear. V was cut by 1 base and J by 3 bases, with 9 bases left in between. This CDR3 spans 14 amino acids. Germline CDR1 and CDR2: SGHTA and FQGNSA. For the CDR3, the DNA is TGTGCCAGCAGCTTAGGGAGCAGTTACACTGAAGCTTTCTTT. It encodes CASSLGSSYTEAFF. Drawing the rest from reference TRBV7-2 and TRBJ1-1, the complete variable domain is GAGVSQSPSNKVTEKGKDVELRCDPISGHTALYWYRQSLGQGLEFLIYFQGNSAPDKSGLPSDRFSAERTGGSVSTLTIQRTQQEDSAVYLCASSLGSSYTEAFFGQGTRLTVV.

The rearrangement joins TRBV3-1 (or the pseudogene TRBV3-2) to TRBJ2-2, with D perhaps matching TRBD1 (6 bases). From germline, CDR1 is LGHDT and CDR2 YNNKEL (reference sequence). Between the trimmed V and J ends, which lost 0 bases and 2 bases, there was a span of 22 bases. The CDR3 covers 20 residues. The chain's CDR3 is CASSQEGGVGSRLNTGELFF. CDR3 sequence (DNA): TGTGCCAGCAGCCAAGAAGGGGGTGTCGGTTCAAGACTAAACACCGGGGAGCTGTTTTTT.

The chain links TRBV5-1 to TRBJ1-2, with 7 bases lining up with TRBD1. The CDR3 has 14 residues. Losses at the gene ends were 2 bases for V and 3 bases for J; bases not matched to a gene: 4. The germline CDR1 and CDR2 sequences are SGHRS and YFSETQ. The CDR3 spells CASSFRQGDYGYTF. The DNA of the CDR3 is TGCGCCAGCAGCTTTCGGCAGGGGGACTATGGCTACACCTTC.

The rearrangement links TRBV2 to TRBJ1-5; 8 bases line up with TRBD1. The trim removed 3 bases at V and 7 bases at J, leaving 8 bases unmatched. The germline gives CDR1 SNHLY, CDR2 FYNNEI. The CDR3 loop spans 15 amino acids. CDR3: CASSEDQGAGQPQHF. CDR3 nucleotide sequence: TGTGCCAGCAGTGAGGACCAGGGGGCTGGGCAGCCCCAGCATTTT.

CDR3 DNA: TGTGCCAGCAGCTTAAGGCAGGGATATGGCTACACCTTC. Its protein product is CASSLRQGYGYTF. The rearrangement links TRBV11-1 to TRBJ1-2; a weak D match, TRBD1 (5 bases). The germline gives CDR1 SGHAT, CDR2 FQDESV (reference sequence). This CDR3 has 13 amino acids. V was shortened by 2 bases and J by 5 bases, with 9 bases between the two germline ends.

The chain is built from TRBV7-8 and TRBJ2-5; 8 bases align to TRBD2. Trimming removed 10 bases from V and 4 bases from J; junction bases left unmatched: 23. Germline lookup yields CDR1 SGHVS and CDR2 FQNEAQ. The CDR3 length is 18 residues. The CDR3 DNA reads TGTGCCACCTCTTTCGGAGCGGGAGCGGGTGGTTTGGGAGAGACCCAGTACTTC. It codes for CATSFGAGAGGLGETQYF.

This chain joins TRBV11-2 and TRBJ1-2; 7 bases map to TRBD1. This CDR3 region has 14 residues. CDR1 is SGHAT, CDR2 FQNNGV, per germline. The trim removed 5 bases at V and 4 bases at J, leaving 7 bases unmatched. The chain's CDR3 is CASSPEGGLYGYTF. In DNA, the CDR3 is TGTGCCAGCAGCCCCGAAGGGGGCCTCTATGGCTACACCTTC. Variable domain in full (rest from reference TRBV11-2 and TRBJ1-2): EAGVAQSPRYKIIEKRQSVAFWCNPISGHATLYWYQQILGQGPKLLIQFQNNGVVDDSQLPKDRFSAERLKGVDSTLKIQPAKLEDSAVYLCASSPEGGLYGYTFGSGTRLTVV.

The chain has TRBV9 and TRBJ1-5; the D gene is possibly TRBD1 (6 bases). The CDR3 sequence is 15 residues long. V lost 2 bases to trimming and J lost 5 bases, with 14 bases between them. The V gene's germline CDR1 is SGDLS and CDR2 YYNGEE. CDR3 coding DNA: TGTGCCAGCAGCGTTGGGGAGGGGGGATATCAGCCCCAGCATTTT. This sequence encodes CASSVGEGGYQPQHF.

The J gene is TRBJ1-2, the V gene TRBV7-9; possibly TRBD1 for D (5 bases). The CDR3 covers 12 residues. Germline-derived CDR1 and CDR2 are SEHNR and FQNEAQ (reference sequence). V was trimmed by 1 base and J by 8 bases, leaving 8 bases between them. CDR3 loop: CASSLEGYGYTF. The CDR3 DNA follows: TGTGCCAGCAGCTTAGAGGGGTACGGCTACACCTTC.

This clone was counted once. V is TRBV7-3 and J is TRBJ1-6; 7 bases line up with TRBD1. After removal of 4 bases from V and 6 bases from J, the junction contained 6 bases not matched to a gene. Germline-derived CDR1 and CDR2 are SGHTA and FQGTGA. The CDR3 is 15 residues long. The CDR3 nucleotides are TGTGCCAGCAGCTGGACCGGGACAGCTAATTCACCCCTCCACTTT. It yields the protein CASSWTGTANSPLHF. Complete variable domain (other parts from reference TRBV7-3 and TRBJ1-6): GAGVSQTPSNKVTEKGKYVELRCDPISGHTALYWYRQSLGQGPEFLIYFQGTGAADDSGLPNDRFFAVRPEGSVSTLKIQRTERGDSAVYLCASSWTGTANSPLHFGNGTRLTVT.

The V call is TRBV9, the J call TRBJ2-3; 7 bases match TRBD1. This CDR3 spans 16 amino acids. Trimming removed 2 bases from V and 8 bases from J; junction bases left unmatched: 14. Germline V gene sequence: CDR1 SGDLS, CDR2 YYNGEE. CDR3 in amino acids: CASSVGTDPRGFTQYF. CDR3 DNA: TGTGCCAGCAGCGTCGGGACAGACCCTAGGGGATTTACGCAGTATTTT.

V usage is TRBV29-1 and J usage is TRBJ2-1, with TRBD1 as a possible D gene (6 bases). Germline V gene lookup returns CDR1 SQVTM and CDR2 ANQGSEA. The CDR3 extends over 14 amino acids. Between the trimmed V and J ends, which lost 6 bases and 5 bases, there was a span of 17 bases. Here the CDR3 reads CSVADRHSNNEQFF. The DNA for the CDR3 is TGCAGCGTCGCAGACAGGCATAGTAACAATGAGCAGTTCTTC.

The V gene is TRBV5-1, the J gene TRBJ2-3; 15 positions match TRBD2. V was clipped by 0 bases and J by 6 bases; unmatched bases: 5. This CDR3 has 17 amino acids. Looked up from germline, CDR1 is SGHRS and CDR2 is YFSETQ. The chain's CDR3 is CASSLGGLAGGADTQYF. In nucleotides, the CDR3 is TGCGCCAGCAGCTTGGGGGGACTAGCGGGAGGAGCTGATACGCAGTATTTT.

The chain links TRBV14 to TRBJ2-1; TRBD2 agrees at 7 bases. CDR1 and CDR2 from the germline V gene are SGHDN and FVKESK. Losses at the gene ends were 3 bases for V and 8 bases for J; bases not matched to a gene: 13. The CDR3 consists of 16 residues. This CDR3 is CASSHLGGGLRDEQFF. For the CDR3, the DNA is TGTGCCAGCAGCCACCTGGGGGGAGGGCTTAGGGATGAGCAGTTCTTC. The full variable domain, completed using reference TRBV14 and TRBJ2-1, is EAGVTQFPSHSVIEKGQTVTLRCDPISGHDNLYWYRRVMGKEIKFLLHFVKESKQDESGMPNNRFLAERTGGTYSTLKVQPAELEDSGVYFCASSHLGGGLRDEQFFGPGTRLTVL.

As regards this clone: At the DNA level, this CDR3 is encoded by other sequences in the same sample as well. V gene TRBV6-5 combines with J gene TRBJ1-1; unclear D gene. Per the germline V gene, CDR1 is MNHEY and CDR2 is SVGAGI. The CDR3 has 13 amino acids. V lost 0 bases, J lost 5 bases, and 7 bases lay in between. The CDR3: CASSYSGGTEAFF. CDR3 nucleotide sequence: TGTGCCAGCAGTTACTCAGGAGGGACTGAAGCTTTCTTT.